The 3 T cell receptor beta chains reported below all come from one sample, sequenced in a study of CD8 T cells in ankylosing spondylitis. Via MiXCR, TCRdb re-called the 5' RACE reads, giving one row per CDR3 protein. The sample contains roughly 470,000 distinct CDR3 sequences, roughly 26% of which appear only once. Broader study findings: A motif in TCR beta, a set of eight highly homologous variants, appeared characteristic of ankylosing spondylitis blood.

These TCRs are of unknown antigen specificity. Source material: blood, either unsorted or a sorted T cell fraction (not recorded which). Receptor source: a male donor with ankylosing spondylitis.

This clonotype has at least ten counts. V gene TRBV24-1 combines with J gene TRBJ2-2; D is unclear. V lost 0 bases and J lost 1, with 8 bases in between. Germline values: CDR1 KGHDR, CDR2 SFDVKD. There are 16 residues in the CDR3. DNA for the CDR3: TGTGCCACCAGTGATTTGGGTTCAGGGAACACCGGGGAGCTGTTTTTT. It codes for CATSDLGSGNTGELFF.

This clonotype was observed a handful of times. This chain links TRBV5-1 with TRBJ1-4, with unresolved D. The CDR3 contains 14 residues. V lost 5 bases and J lost 6, with 14 bases in between. The germline V gene has CDR1 SGHRS and CDR2 YFSETQ. CDR3 region: CASSQTPSDEKLFF. In DNA form, the CDR3 reads TGCGCCAGCAGTCAGACCCCGTCGGATGAAAAACTGTTTTTT.

V gene TRBV25-1 combines with J gene TRBJ2-7; 10 bases are a match to TRBD1. Unmatched junction bases numbered 2, after V lost 3 bases and J lost 3 bases. CDR1 is MGHDK and CDR2 is SYGVNS in the germline V gene. The CDR3 contains 14 residues. The CDR3 reads CASSEDRGDYEQYF. Written as DNA, the CDR3 is TGTGCCAGCAGTGAGGACAGGGGGGACTACGAGCAGTACTTC.